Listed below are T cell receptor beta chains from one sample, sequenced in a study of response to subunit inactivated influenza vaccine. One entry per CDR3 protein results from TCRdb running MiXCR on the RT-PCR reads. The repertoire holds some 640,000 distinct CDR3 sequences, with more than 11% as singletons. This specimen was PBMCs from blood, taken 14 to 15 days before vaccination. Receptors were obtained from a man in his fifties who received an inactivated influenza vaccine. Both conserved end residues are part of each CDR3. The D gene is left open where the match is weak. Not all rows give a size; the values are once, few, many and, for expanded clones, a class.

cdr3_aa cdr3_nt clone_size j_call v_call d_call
CASSRGTTPANEKLFF TGTGCCAGCAGCCGAGGGACCACACCTGCTAATGAAAAACTGTTTTTT - TRBJ1-4 TRBV27 -
CASSPMGFRATDTQYF TGTGCCAGCAGCCCCATGGGGTTTAGGGCCACAGATACGCAGTATTTT - TRBJ2-3 TRBV12-3/TRBV12-4 -
CASSEHGGRGNGELFF TGTGCCAGCAGTGAACACGGTGGCAGAGGGAACGGGGAGCTGTTTTTT few TRBJ2-2 TRBV6-1 -
CSTEEEGGSYNEQFF TGCAGTACAGAGGAGGAGGGGGGCTCCTACAATGAGCAGTTCTTC few TRBJ2-1 TRBV20-1 -
CAISEEGRAYTF TGTGCCATCAGTGAGGAGGGTAGGGCCTACACCTTC many TRBJ1-2 TRBV10-3 -
CASSEAAYGYTF TGTGCCAGCAGTGAAGCGGCCTATGGCTACACCTTC many TRBJ1-2 TRBV6-1 -
CASSPGGGEDTQYF TGTGCCAGCAGCCCTGGGGGGGGCGAAGATACGCAGTATTTT - TRBJ2-3 TRBV4-2 -
CASSLLAGGGKEQFF TGTGCCAGCAGTTTACTAGCGGGGGGTGGTAAGGAGCAGTTCTTC - TRBJ2-1 TRBV27 TRBD2
CASSYGGGADTQYF TGTGCCAGCAGTTACGGGGGAGGGGCAGATACGCAGTATTTT - TRBJ2-3 TRBV6-5 TRBD2
CASSLDVTPTYEQYF TGTGCCAGCAGCTTGGACGTGACTCCAACCTACGAGCAGTACTTC - TRBJ2-7 TRBV5-5 -
CASKRDSGDTQYF TGCGCCAGCAAACGGGACAGTGGAGATACGCAGTATTTT many TRBJ2-3 TRBV5-1 TRBD1
CASSFKEKTQYF TGTGCCAGCAGCTTTAAAGAAAAGACCCAGTACTTC few TRBJ2-5 TRBV7-9 -
CSGAGRGSYNEQFF TGCAGCGGGGCGGGCAGGGGTTCCTACAATGAGCAGTTCTTC many TRBJ2-1 TRBV29-1 -
CSARDRFSSSKFYEQYF TGCAGTGCTAGAGATCGCTTCTCTAGCAGTAAATTCTACGAGCAGTACTTC - TRBJ2-7 TRBV20-1 -
CASSSDSSNQPQHF TGTGCCAGCAGCTCCGACAGTAGCAATCAGCCCCAGCATTTT few TRBJ1-5 TRBV7-9 -
CASSYSTRDQYF TGTGCCAGCAGTTACTCGACAAGAGACCAGTACTTC - TRBJ2-7 TRBV6-2/TRBV6-3 -
CASSLYLAGYTDTQYF TGTGCCAGCAGCTTGTATCTAGCGGGGTACACAGATACGCAGTATTTT - TRBJ2-3 TRBV5-5 TRBD2
CASTDLGTGREKLFF TGTGCCAGCACCGACCTGGGGACAGGGAGGGAAAAACTGTTTTTT - TRBJ1-4 TRBV28 TRBD1
CSARGGTGGYDEQYF TGCAGTGCTAGAGGAGGGACAGGGGGCTACGACGAGCAGTACTTC few TRBJ2-7 TRBV20-1 TRBD1
CSAPGQGNTEAFF TGCAGTGCTCCCGGACAGGGGAACACTGAAGCTTTCTTT few TRBJ1-1 TRBV20-1 TRBD1
CSARDASVTGGLGNTIYF TGCAGTGCTAGAGACGCCTCCGTGACAGGGGGCCTTGGAAACACCATATATTTT - TRBJ1-3 TRBV20-1 TRBD1
CASQEVAGGPNEQFF TGCGCCAGCCAGGAGGTAGCGGGAGGGCCTAATGAGCAGTTCTTC - TRBJ2-1 TRBV5-1 TRBD2